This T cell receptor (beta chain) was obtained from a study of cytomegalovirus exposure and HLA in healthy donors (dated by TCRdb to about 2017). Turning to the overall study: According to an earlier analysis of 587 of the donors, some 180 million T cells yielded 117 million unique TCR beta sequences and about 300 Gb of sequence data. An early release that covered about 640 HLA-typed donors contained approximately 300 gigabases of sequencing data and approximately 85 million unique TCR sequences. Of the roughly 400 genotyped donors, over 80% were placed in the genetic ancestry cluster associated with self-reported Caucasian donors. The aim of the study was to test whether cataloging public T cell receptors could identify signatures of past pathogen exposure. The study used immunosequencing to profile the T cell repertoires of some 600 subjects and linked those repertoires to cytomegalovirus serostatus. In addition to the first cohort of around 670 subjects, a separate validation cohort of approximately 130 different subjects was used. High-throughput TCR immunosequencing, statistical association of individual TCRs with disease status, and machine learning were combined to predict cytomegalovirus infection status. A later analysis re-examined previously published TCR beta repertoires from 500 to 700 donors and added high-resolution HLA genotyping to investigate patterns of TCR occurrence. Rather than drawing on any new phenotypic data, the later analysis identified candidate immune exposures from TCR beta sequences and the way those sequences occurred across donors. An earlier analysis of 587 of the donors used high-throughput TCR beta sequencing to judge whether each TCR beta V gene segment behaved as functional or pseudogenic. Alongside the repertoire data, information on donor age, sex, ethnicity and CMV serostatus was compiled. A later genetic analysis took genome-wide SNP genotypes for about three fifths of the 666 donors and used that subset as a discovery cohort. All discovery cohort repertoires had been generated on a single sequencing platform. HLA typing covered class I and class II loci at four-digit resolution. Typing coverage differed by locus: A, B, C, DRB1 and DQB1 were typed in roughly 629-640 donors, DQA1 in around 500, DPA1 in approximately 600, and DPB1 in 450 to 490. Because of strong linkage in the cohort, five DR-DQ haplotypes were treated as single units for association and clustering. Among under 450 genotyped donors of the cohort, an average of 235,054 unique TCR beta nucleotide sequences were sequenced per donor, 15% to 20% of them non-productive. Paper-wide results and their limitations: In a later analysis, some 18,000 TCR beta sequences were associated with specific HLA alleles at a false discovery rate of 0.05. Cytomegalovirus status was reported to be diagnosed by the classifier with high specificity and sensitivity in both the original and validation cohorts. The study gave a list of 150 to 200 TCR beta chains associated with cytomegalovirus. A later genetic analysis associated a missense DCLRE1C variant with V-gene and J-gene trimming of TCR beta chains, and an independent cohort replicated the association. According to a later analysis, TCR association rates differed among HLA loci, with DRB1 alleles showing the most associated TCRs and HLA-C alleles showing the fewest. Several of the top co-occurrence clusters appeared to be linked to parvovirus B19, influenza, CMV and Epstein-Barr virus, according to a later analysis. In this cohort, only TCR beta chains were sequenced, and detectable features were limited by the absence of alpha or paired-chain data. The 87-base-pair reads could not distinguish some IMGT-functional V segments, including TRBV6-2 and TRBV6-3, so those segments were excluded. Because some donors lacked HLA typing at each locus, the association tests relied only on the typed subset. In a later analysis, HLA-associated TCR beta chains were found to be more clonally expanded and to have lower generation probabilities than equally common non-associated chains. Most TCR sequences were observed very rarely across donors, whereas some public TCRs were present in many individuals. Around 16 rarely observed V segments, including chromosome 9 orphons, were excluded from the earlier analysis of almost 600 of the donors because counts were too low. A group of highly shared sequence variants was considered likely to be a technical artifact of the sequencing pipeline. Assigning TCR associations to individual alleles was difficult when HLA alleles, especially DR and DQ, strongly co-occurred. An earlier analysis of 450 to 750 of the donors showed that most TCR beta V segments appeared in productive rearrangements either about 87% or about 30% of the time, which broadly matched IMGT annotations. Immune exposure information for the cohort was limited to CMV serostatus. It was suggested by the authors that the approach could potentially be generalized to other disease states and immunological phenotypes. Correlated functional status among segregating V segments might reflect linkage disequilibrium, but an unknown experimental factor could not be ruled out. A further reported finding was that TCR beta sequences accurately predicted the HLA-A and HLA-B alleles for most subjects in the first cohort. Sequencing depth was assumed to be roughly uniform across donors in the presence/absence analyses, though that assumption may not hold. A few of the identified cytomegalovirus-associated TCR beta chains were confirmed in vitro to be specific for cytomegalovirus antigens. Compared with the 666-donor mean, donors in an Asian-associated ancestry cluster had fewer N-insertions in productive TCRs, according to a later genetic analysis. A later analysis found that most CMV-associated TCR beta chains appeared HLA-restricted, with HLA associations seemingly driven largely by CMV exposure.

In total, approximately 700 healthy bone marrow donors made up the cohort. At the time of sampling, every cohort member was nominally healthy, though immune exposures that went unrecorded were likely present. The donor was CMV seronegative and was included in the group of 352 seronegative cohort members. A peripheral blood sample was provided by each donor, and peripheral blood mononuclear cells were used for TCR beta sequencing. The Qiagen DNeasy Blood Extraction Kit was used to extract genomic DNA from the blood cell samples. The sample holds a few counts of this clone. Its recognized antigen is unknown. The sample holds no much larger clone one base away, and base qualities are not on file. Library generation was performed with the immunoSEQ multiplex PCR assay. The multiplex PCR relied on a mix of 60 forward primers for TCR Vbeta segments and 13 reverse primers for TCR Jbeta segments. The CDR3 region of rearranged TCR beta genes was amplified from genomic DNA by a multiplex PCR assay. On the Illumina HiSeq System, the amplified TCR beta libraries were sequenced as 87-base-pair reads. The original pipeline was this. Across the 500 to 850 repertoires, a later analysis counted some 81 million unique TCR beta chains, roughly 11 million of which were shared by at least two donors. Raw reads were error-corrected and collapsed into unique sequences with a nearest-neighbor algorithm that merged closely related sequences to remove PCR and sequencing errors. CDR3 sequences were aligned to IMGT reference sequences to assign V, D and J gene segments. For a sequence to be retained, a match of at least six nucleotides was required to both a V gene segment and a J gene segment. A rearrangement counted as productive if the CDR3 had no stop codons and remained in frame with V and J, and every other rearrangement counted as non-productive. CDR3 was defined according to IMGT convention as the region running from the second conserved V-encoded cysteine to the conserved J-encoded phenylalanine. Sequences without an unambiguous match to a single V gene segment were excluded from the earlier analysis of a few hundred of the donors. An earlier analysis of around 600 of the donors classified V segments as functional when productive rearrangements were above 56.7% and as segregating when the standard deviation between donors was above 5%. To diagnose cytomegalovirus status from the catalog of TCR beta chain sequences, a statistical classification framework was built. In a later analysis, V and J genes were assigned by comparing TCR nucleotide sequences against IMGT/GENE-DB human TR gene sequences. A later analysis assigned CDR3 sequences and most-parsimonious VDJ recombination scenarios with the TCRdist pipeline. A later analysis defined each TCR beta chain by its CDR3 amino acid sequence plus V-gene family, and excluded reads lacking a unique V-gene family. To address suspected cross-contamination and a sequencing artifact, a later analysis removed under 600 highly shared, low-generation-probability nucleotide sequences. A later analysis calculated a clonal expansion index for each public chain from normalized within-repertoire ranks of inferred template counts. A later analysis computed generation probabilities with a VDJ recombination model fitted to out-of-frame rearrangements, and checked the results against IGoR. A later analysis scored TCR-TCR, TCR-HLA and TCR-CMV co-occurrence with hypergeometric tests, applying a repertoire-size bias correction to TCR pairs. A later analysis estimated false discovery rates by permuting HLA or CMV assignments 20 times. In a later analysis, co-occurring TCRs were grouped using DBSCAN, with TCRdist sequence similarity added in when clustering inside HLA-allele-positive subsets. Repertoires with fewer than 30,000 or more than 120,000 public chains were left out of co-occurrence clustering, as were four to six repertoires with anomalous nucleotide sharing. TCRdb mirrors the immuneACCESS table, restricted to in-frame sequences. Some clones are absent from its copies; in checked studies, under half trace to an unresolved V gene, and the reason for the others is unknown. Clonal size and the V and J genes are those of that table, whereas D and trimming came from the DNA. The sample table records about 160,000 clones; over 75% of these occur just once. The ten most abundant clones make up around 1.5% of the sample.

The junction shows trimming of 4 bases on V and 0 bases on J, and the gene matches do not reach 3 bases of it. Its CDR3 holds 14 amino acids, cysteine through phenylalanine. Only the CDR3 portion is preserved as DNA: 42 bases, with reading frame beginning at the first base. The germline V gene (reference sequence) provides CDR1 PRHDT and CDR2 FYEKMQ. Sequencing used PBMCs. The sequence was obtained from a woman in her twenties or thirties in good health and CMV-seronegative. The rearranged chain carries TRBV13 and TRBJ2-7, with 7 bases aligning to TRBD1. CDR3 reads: CASSSGQTSYEQYF. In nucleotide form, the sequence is TGTGCCAGCAGCTCGGGACAGACCTCCTACGAGCAGTACTTC.